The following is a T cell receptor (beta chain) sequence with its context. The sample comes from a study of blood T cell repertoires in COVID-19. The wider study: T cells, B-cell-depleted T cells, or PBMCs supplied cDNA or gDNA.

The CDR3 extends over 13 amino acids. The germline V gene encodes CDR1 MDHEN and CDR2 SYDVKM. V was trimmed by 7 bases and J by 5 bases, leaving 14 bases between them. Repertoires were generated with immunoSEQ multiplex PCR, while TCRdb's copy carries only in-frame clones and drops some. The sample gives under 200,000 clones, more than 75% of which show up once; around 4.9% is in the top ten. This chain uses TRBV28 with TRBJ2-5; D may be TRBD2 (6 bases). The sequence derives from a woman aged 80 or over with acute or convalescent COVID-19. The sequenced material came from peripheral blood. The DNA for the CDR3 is TGTGCCAGCATCGACGGGGGTAAGGAGACCCAGTACTTC. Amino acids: CASIDGGKETQYF.